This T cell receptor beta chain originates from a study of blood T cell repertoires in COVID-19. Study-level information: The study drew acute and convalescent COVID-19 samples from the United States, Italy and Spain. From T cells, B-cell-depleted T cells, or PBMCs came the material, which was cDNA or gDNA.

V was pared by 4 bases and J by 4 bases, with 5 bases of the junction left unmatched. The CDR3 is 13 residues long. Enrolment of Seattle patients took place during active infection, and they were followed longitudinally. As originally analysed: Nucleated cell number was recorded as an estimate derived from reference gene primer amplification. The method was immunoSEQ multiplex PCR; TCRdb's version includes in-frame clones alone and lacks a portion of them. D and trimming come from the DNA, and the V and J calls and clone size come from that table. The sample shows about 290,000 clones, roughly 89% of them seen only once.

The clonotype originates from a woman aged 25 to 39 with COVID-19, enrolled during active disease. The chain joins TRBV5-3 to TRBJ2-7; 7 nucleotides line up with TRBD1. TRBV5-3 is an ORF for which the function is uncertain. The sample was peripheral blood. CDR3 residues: CARSHGTEYEQYF. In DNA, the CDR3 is TGTGCCAGAAGCCACGGGACAGAATACGAGCAGTACTTC.